Sequencing of this T cell receptor beta chain was carried out in a study of blood T cell repertoires in COVID-19. Looking at the study overall: The origin of the acute and convalescent COVID-19 samples was the United States, Italy and Spain. PBMCs, B-cell-depleted T cells, or T cells were the source of the cDNA or gDNA that made up the material.

Original analysis: Reference gene primers were amplified, and this amplification served to estimate nucleated cell counts. Some clones are missing from TCRdb's copy, which holds only in-frame ones; the method was immunoSEQ multiplex PCR. V, J and clone size are taken as reported in that table, and D and trimming were inferred from the DNA itself. The profile shows 160,000 or so clones, approximately 91% of them singletons. Germline CDR1 is SNHLY and CDR2 is FYNNEI. There are 13 residues in the CDR3. V lost 0 bases and J lost 8, with 10 bases in between. The rearrangement links TRBV2 to TRBJ1-1; no reliable D call. The sequence was obtained from a young man with acute or convalescent COVID-19. What was sequenced was peripheral blood. The CDR3 loop reads CASSEALGIEAFF. The CDR3 bases are TGTGCCAGCAGTGAAGCTCTTGGCATCGAAGCTTTCTTT.